This is a list of T cell receptor beta chains from one sample in a study of response to subunit inactivated influenza vaccine. TCRdb used MiXCR to reprocess the RT-PCR reads, holding one entry per CDR3 protein. The sample has hundreds of thousands of distinct CDR3 sequences, about 10% seen once. This sample was shared with a second study, whose subject was T cells expressing NK-cell markers.

Sequenced material: PBMCs from blood, taken on the day of vaccination. Every receptor here comes from a man aged 45-60 years who received an inactivated influenza vaccine. The CDR3 runs from the conserved cysteine through the conserved F or W. A D gene is named only where the DNA matches it firmly. Clone size is stated in some rows and not others, as once, few, many or a class when expanded.

CDR3 protein | CDR3 DNA | J gene | clone size | D gene | V gene
CASRLNKETQYF | TGTGCCAGCAGGTTGAATAAAGAGACCCAGTACTTC | TRBJ2-5 | . | . | TRBV12-3/TRBV12-4
CSVGDRGGVTEAFF | TGCAGCGTTGGCGACAGGGGGGGAGTCACTGAAGCTTTCTTT | TRBJ1-1 | many | TRBD1 | TRBV29-1
CASSLVRGIGYEQYF | TGTGCCAGCAGCTTAGTCAGGGGAATCGGCTACGAGCAGTACTTC | TRBJ2-7 | few | . | TRBV11-2
CASSQGGHLQETQYF | TGTGCCAGCAGCCAAGGTGGACACTTACAAGAGACCCAGTACTTC | TRBJ2-5 | . | . | TRBV4-2
CASNRNTATNEKLFF | TGTGCCAGCAATCGTAACACTGCAACTAATGAAAAACTGTTTTTT | TRBJ1-4 | . | . | TRBV2
CASSAQASIYEQYF | TGTGCCAGCAGCGCCCAGGCCTCCATTTACGAGCAGTACTTC | TRBJ2-7 | few | . | TRBV5-6
CASSPNRQGATEAFF | TGTGCCAGCAGCCCTAACCGACAGGGAGCCACTGAAGCTTTCTTT | TRBJ1-1 | . | TRBD1 | TRBV7-2
CASSSGTSTDTQYF | TGCGCCAGCAGCTCCGGGACGAGCACAGATACGCAGTATTTT | TRBJ2-3 | many | . | TRBV5-1
CASRETGQETQYF | TGTGCCAGCAGGGAGACAGGTCAAGAGACCCAGTACTTC | TRBJ2-5 | few | . | TRBV4-2
CASSQSLGTDTQYF | TGCGCCAGCAGTCAATCCTTGGGCACAGATACGCAGTATTTT | TRBJ2-3 | . | . | TRBV23-1
CASSLAERNTGELFF | TGCGCCAGCAGCTTGGCCGAAAGGAACACCGGGGAGCTGTTTTTT | TRBJ2-2 | . | . | TRBV5-1
CASRRDRLGGYTF | TGCGCCAGCAGACGGGACAGGCTTGGGGGCTACACCTTC | TRBJ1-2 | . | TRBD1 | TRBV5-1
CASSSLGPGLAGGPRRNEQFF | TGTGCCAGCAGCTCCCTTGGCCCGGGACTAGCGGGAGGCCCTAGGAGGAATGAGCAGTTCTTC | TRBJ2-1 | many | TRBD2 | TRBV11-3
CSAPPPTGQGHEQFF | TGCAGTGCCCCGCCCCCCACGGGACAGGGACATGAGCAGTTCTTC | TRBJ2-1 | many | TRBD1 | TRBV20-1
CASSRTAPPNTGELFF | TGTGCCAGCAGCCGAACAGCGCCTCCGAACACCGGGGAGCTGTTTTTT | TRBJ2-2 | . | . | TRBV12-3/TRBV12-4
CASSPRAADTQYF | TGTGCCAGCTCACCAAGGGCCGCAGATACGCAGTATTTT | TRBJ2-3 | many | . | TRBV18
CAWSLAGVYEQYF | TGTGCCTGGAGCCTAGCGGGAGTCTACGAGCAGTACTTC | TRBJ2-7 | . | TRBD2 | TRBV30
CASRKTGGMPYGYTF | TGTGCCAGCAGAAAAACAGGAGGGATGCCTTATGGCTACACCTTC | TRBJ1-2 | few | . | TRBV12-3/TRBV12-4
CAISATSEPTDTQYF | TGTGCCATCAGCGCTACTAGCGAACCGACAGATACGCAGTATTTT | TRBJ2-3 | few | TRBD2 | TRBV10-3
CSAFGTANTEAFF | TGCAGTGCTTTCGGGACGGCGAACACTGAAGCTTTCTTT | TRBJ1-1 | . | . | TRBV20-1
CASSLLAGGWDEQFF | TGTGCCAGCAGCTTACTAGCGGGAGGATGGGATGAGCAGTTCTTC | TRBJ2-1 | . | TRBD2 | TRBV11-2
CSARDRTSGGTSYEQYF | TGCAGTGCTAGAGATCGAACTAGCGGAGGGACCTCCTACGAGCAGTACTTC | TRBJ2-7 | . | TRBD2 | TRBV20-1
CASSRTRDNNEQFF | TGTGCCAGCAGCCGGACGAGGGACAACAATGAGCAGTTCTTC | TRBJ2-1 | few | . | TRBV11-3
CASSFSPGAGANVLTF | TGTGCCAGCAGTTTTTCCCCTGGGGCCGGGGCCAACGTCCTGACTTTC | TRBJ2-6 | . | . | TRBV12-3/TRBV12-4
CAISGSESPYNEQFF | TGTGCCATCAGTGGGAGCGAGTCCCCCTACAATGAGCAGTTCTTC | TRBJ2-1 | . | . | TRBV10-3
CASSLKETRFDTQYF | TGTGCCAGCAGCTTAAAGGAGACTAGATTCGATACGCAGTATTTT | TRBJ2-3 | few | . | TRBV7-9
CASSQETYQQNIQYF | TGTGCCAGCAGCCAAGAAACTTACCAGCAAAACATTCAGTACTTC | TRBJ2-4 | few | . | TRBV3-1
CASSLRVLAGGLSEQYF | TGTGCCAGCAGTTTAAGGGTTCTAGCGGGGGGGCTGAGCGAGCAGTACTTC | TRBJ2-7 | . | TRBD2 | TRBV28
CASSRKVGDYEQYF | TGTGCCAGCAGCAGGAAAGTGGGGGACTACGAGCAGTACTTC | TRBJ2-7 | . | . | TRBV7-9
CASSPREGEQYF | TGTGCCAGCAGCCCCCGCGAGGGAGAGCAGTACTTC | TRBJ2-7 | few | . | TRBV7-2
CSAPGQTNYGYTF | TGCAGTGCTCCGGGACAGACTAACTATGGCTACACCTTC | TRBJ1-2 | . | TRBD1 | TRBV20-1
CASTIVRLRAEQYF | TGTGCCAGCACCATAGTCAGGTTAAGGGCCGAGCAGTACTTC | TRBJ2-7 | . | . | TRBV2
CASSAGQNRQETQYF | TGCGCCAGCAGCGCGGGACAAAATAGACAAGAGACCCAGTACTTC | TRBJ2-5 | . | . | TRBV5-1